These 3 T cell receptor beta chains originate from one sample sequenced in a study of T cell clonality in common variable immunodeficiency. The data were produced by immunoSEQ multiplex PCR, yet TCRdb's version contains in-frame clones alone and is incomplete. Recorded here are 45,000 to 65,000 clones, none singletons. The sample taken for sequencing was peripheral blood mononuclear cells. The receptors were gathered from a person aged 18 to 75 in good health.

This clone came up a few times. The CDR3 end lies 3 residues beyond the end of the read and is filled in from the germline J gene. The chain links TRBV19 to TRBJ2-3; TRBD2 aligns across 8 bases. This CDR3 has 12 residues. Germline V gene data show CDR1 as LNHDA and CDR2 as SQIVND (reference sequence). The CDR3 sequence: CATAGGGETQYF. The CDR3 DNA, read in part, is TGTGCCACCGCGGGGGGAGGAGAGACG. The variable domain in full, completed from reference TRBV19 and TRBJ2-3, reads DGGITQSPKYLFRKEGQNVTLSCEQNLNHDAMYWYRQDPGQGLRLIYYSQIVNDFQKGDIAEGYSVSREKKESFPLTVTSAQKNPTAFYLCATAGGGETQYFGPGTRLTVL.

Remarks on this clone: The read terminates 3 residues before the CDR3 end, so the remaining end is supplied by the germline J gene. The chain links TRBV11-2 to TRBJ1-3, with D unresolved. The CDR3 is made up of 12 amino acids. Germline V CDR1 and CDR2: SGHAT, FQNNGV. V was cut by 6 bases and J by 9 bases, with 12 bases left in between. The CDR3 DNA, read in part, is TGTGCCAGCAGTTCCGGGTTCCGCACC. This sequence encodes CASSSGFRT. The entire CDR3 sequence reads CASSSGFRTIYF.

This clone was seen repeatedly, ten times or more. The read ends 3 residues shy of where the CDR3 ends; the end is completed using the germline J gene. The chain combines TRBV5-1 with TRBJ2-7; possible D gene TRBD1, 6 bases. Germline loops: CDR1 SGHRS, CDR2 YFSETQ. The CDR3 spans 15 residues. V lost 0 bases and J 3 bases, leaving 13 bases between the germline ends. The CDR3: CASSLAQGHLYEQYF. CDR3 bases read: TGCGCCAGCAGCTTGGCCCAGGGGCACCTCTACGAG. Variable domain in full (rest from reference TRBV5-1 and TRBJ2-7): KAGVTQTPRYLIKTRGQQVTLSCSPISGHRSVSWYQQTPGQGLQFLFEYFSETQRNKGNFPGRFSGRQFSNSRSEMNVSTLELGDSALYLCASSLAQGHLYEQYFGPGTRLTVT.